The clone carrying this TCR beta chain was picked up one time. The data are from a study of CD8 T cells in Susac syndrome. For the study at large: Patients with Susac syndrome, at blood draw, were therapy-naive, on corticosteroids, or on intravenous immunoglobulin alone.

The CDR3 extends over 13 amino acids. Germline values: CDR1 GTSNPN, CDR2 SVGIG (reference sequence). V was trimmed by 3 bases and J by 14 bases, leaving 22 bases between them. Reverse transcription of about 0.45 to 1 ug RNA used random hexamers. A multiplex approach, immunoSEQ multiplex PCR, amplified TCR beta CDR3 across 54 Vbeta and 13 Jbeta. Using its own MiXCR run on the immunoSEQ multiplex PCR reads, TCRdb lists one record per CDR3 protein. This sample yields about 140,000 distinct CDR3 sequences, of which 95% are seen a single time; about 0.15% belongs to the top ten. CD8+ and CD4+ T cells taken from blood had their TCR beta sequenced. TEMRA cells were enriched by FACS, and CD4+ and CD8+ T cells were negatively isolated.

Sequencing was performed on CD4+ T cells from PBMCs. The TCR originated in a human donor with Susac syndrome. The V and J genes are TRBV30 and TRBJ1-1; tentative D call: TRBD1 (5 bases). CDR3 amino acids: CAWSRWGQVNLFF. The CDR3 DNA follows: TGTGCCTGGAGCAGATGGGGCCAGGTTAATCTATTCTTT. Drawing the rest from reference TRBV30 and TRBJ1-1, the complete variable domain is SQTIHQWPATLVQPVGSPLSLECTVEGTSNPNLYWYRQAAGRGLQLLFYSVGIGQISSEVPQNLSASRPQDRQFILSSKKLLLSDSGFYLCAWSRWGQVNLFFGQGTRLTVV.